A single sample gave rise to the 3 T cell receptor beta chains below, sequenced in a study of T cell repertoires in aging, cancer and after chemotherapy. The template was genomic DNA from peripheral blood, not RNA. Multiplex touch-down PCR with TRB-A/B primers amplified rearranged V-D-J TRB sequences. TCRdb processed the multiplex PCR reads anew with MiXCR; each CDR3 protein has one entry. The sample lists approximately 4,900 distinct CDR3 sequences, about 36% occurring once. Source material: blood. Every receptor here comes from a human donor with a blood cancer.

CDR3 DNA sequence: TGCAGTTCACACCGACAGACCTCCTACGAGCAGTACTTC. Translated, it gives CSSHRQTSYEQYF. The gene calls are TRBV20-1 and TRBJ2-7, with D possibly being TRBD1 (5 bases). V lost 8 bases and J 0 bases, leaving 14 bases between the germline ends. The CDR3 contains 13 residues. Germline V gene lookup returns CDR1 DFQATT and CDR2 SNEGSKA (reference sequence).

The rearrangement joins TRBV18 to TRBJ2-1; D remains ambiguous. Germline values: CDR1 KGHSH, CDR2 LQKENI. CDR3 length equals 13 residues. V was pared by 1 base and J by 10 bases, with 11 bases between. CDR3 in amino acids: CASSPRGVLEQFF. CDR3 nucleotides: TGTGCCAGCTCACCACGTGGTGTGCTAGAGCAGTTCTTC.

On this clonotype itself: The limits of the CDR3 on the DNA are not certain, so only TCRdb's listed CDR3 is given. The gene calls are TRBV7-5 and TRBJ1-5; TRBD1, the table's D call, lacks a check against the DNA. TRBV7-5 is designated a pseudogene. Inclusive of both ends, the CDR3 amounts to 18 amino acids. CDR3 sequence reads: CISVSEASGGDGNQPQHF.